This T cell receptor (beta chain) comes out of a study of T cell responses to AZD1222 COVID-19 vaccine. Study-level findings and limits: Mapped onto spike, vaccine-associated CD4 TCRs spanned it and were dominant at 160-218 and 743-854.

Trimming cost V 4 bases and J 3 bases, with 16 bases left between them. This CDR3 has 15 amino acids. CDR1 and CDR2 (germline): LGHDT, YNNKEL (reference sequence). To note about this clone: What it recognizes is unknown.

Profiling relied on immunoSEQ multiplex PCR, and the TCRdb table lists in-frame clones only, not all of them. The sample records approximately 150,000 clones, roughly 89% being singletons. The material sequenced was peripheral blood, taken on day 0 of AZD1222 vaccination. The chain combines TRBV3-1 (or the pseudogene TRBV3-2) with TRBJ2-7, with a tentative D call TRBD1 (6 bases). This receptor was obtained from an adult in good health. CDR3 in amino acids: CASSPTTGTFYEQYF. The CDR3 coding sequence is TGTGCCAGCAGCCCGACGACAGGTACGTTCTACGAGCAGTACTTC.